These 7 T cell receptor beta chains came from one sample sequenced in a study of tumor and adjacent non-tumor tissue in lung cancer. RNA was extracted from bulk tissue without any cell sorting. A modified ARM-PCR protocol with three rounds of nested PCR amplified TCRbeta. Each CDR3 protein is one row after TCRdb ran MiXCR on the multiplex PCR reads. The table lists 60,000 to 85,000 distinct CDR3 sequences, about three quarters of them singletons, with approximately 12% in the top ten. The sample comprised lung tumor tissue. The receptors originated from a woman between 50 and 59 years old with non-small cell lung cancer.

Concerning this clonotype itself: At one of its ends the junction is not consistent with the germline gene, which may arise from a read error. This chain joins TRBV6-5 and TRBJ2-7; D may be TRBD2 (6 bases). Per the germline V gene, CDR1 is MNHEY and CDR2 is SVGAGI. This CDR3 spans 13 amino acids. The chain's CDR3 is CACRTEGSYEQYF. CDR3 nucleotides: TGTGCCTGCAGAACGGAGGGCTCCTACGAGCAGTACTTC.

Worth noting for this clonotype: A read error may explain this, as a much larger clone is one base away. This sequence joins TRBV10-3 and TRBJ1-1, with TRBD1 matching 7 bases. Looked up from germline, CDR1 is ENHRY and CDR2 is SYGVKD. This CDR3 region has 13 residues. The CDR3 protein is CAISKQGNTEASF. CDR3 sequence (DNA): TGTGCCATCAGTAAACAGGGGAACACTGAAGCTTCCTTT.

As to this clonotype: A read error may account for a junction end that differs from germline. The rearrangement uses TRBV12-3 or TRBV12-4 and TRBJ1-2; no definite D call. The CDR3 length is 13 residues. The CDR3 loop is CASKMENNYDYTF. The CDR3 DNA reads as TGTGCCAGCAAAATGGAGAATAACTATGACTACACCTTC.

For this clonotype: A much more abundant neighbour one base away suggests this may be a read error. The chain uses TRBV24-1 and TRBJ1-5; D remains ambiguous. The CDR3 totals 14 residues. Looked up from germline, CDR1 is KGHDR and CDR2 is SFDVKD. V was trimmed by 1 base and J by 5 bases, leaving 8 bases between them. CDR3 residues: CATSDFLLDQPQHF. CDR3 nucleotide sequence: TGTGCCACCAGTGATTTTTTGCTGGATCAGCCCCAGCATTTT.

About this clonotype: It may be a read error: a sequence one base away is much more abundant. The rearrangement joins TRBV27 to TRBJ1-5; D may be TRBD1 (5 bases). Germline CDR1 MNHEY, CDR2 SMNVEV (reference sequence). CDR3 length equals 14 residues. CDR3 protein: CANSSQGSNQPQHF. CDR3 DNA sequence: TGTGCCAACAGTTCCCAGGGTAGCAATCAGCCCCAGCATTTT.

Notes on this clonotype: The junction and the germline gene differ at one end; a read error may be behind it. For the CDR3, the DNA is TGTAGCATTGAATCTCCGACTAGGAGCTCCTACAATGAGCAGTTCTTC. Amino acid sequence: CSIESPTRSSYNEQFF. The rearrangement links TRBV29-1 to TRBJ2-1, with D tentatively TRBD2 (6 bases). Looked up from germline, CDR1 is SQVTM and CDR2 is ANQGSEA. This CDR3 region has 16 residues.

In regard to this clonotype: Given the absence of the conserved phenylalanine or tryptophan at the CDR3 end, a read error is likely. V gene TRBV6-1 combines with J gene TRBJ2-5; D assignment may be TRBD1 or TRBD2 (5 bases each). Germline V gives CDR1 MNHNS, CDR2 SASEGT. V was trimmed by 3 bases and J by 2 bases, leaving 13 bases between them. CDR3 length equals 15 residues. In nucleotides, the CDR3 is TGTGCCAGCAGTGAGGCGAAGGGACGACAAGAGACCCAGTACATC. Its protein is CASSEAKGRQETQYI.